In its sample, the clone carrying this T cell receptor (beta chain) was seen many times. Its specificity is not known. This sample is drawn from a study of T cells in Graves' hyperthyroidism and ophthalmopathy. The study enrolled patients aged 18 to 65 with newly diagnosed hyperthyroidism of under 2 months' duration. Thyroid ultrasound, orbital computed tomography, clinical symptoms, and serum thyroxine and TRAb underpinned diagnoses. The PBMCs were sourced from fresh peripheral blood (more than 8.5 ml). The V and J ends lost 1 base and 5 bases respectively, with 15 bases between them. The CDR3 consists of 15 residues. Germline V gene sequence: CDR1 LNHDA, CDR2 SQIVND (reference sequence). General study results and limits: A 13 V-J signature model discriminated ophthalmopathy versus stable hyperthyroidism.

RNA transcripts were the template for amplifying TCR beta CDR3 regions. RT-PCR in the first round (using the HTBI primer set) targeted the TCR CDR3. MiXCR was run by TCRdb on the multiplex PCR reads, yielding one entry per CDR3 protein. Of around 260,000 distinct CDR3 sequences detected, 25% appear once; the ten largest clones hold around 30%. This receptor was identified in a man between 35 and 55 years old with Graves' hyperthyroidism that later progressed to Graves' ophthalmopathy. The specimen sequenced was blood. The chain has TRBV19 and TRBJ2-7; D perhaps matches TRBD2 (6 bases). The CDR3: CASSIGGWREDEQYF. CDR3 sequence (DNA): TGTGCCAGTAGTATAGGGGGATGGCGGGAAGACGAGCAGTACTTC.